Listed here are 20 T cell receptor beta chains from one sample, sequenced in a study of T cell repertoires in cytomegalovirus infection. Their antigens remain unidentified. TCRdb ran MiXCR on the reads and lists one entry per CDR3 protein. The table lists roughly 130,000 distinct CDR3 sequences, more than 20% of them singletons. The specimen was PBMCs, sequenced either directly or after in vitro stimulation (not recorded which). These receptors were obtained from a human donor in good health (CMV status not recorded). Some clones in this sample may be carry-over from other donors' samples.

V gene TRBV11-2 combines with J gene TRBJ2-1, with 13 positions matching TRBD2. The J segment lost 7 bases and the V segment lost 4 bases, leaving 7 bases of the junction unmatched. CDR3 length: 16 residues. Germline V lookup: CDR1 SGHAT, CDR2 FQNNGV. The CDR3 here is CASSSRLAGGWNEQFF. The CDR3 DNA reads TGTGCCAGCAGCTCGCGACTAGCGGGAGGTTGGAATGAGCAGTTCTTC.

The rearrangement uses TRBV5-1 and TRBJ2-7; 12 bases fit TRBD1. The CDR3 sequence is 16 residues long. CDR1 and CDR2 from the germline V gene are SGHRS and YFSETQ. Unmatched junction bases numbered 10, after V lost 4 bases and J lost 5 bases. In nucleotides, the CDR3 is TGCGCCAGCAGCCGACCTACCGGGACAGGGGGCGACGAGCAGTACTTC. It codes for CASSRPTGTGGDEQYF.

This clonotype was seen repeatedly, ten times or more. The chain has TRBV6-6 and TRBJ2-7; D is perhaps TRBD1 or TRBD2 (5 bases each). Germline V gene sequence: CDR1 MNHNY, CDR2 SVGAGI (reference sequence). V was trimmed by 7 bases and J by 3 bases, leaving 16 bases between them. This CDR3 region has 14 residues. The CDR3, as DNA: TGTGCCAGCAAAACCACCGGGACCAACTACGAGCAGTACGTC. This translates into CASKTTGTNYEQYV.

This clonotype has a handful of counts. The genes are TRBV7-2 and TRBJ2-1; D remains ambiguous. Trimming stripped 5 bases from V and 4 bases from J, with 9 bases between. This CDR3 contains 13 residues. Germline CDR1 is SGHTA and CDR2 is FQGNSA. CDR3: CASSLPPYNEQFF. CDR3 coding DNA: TGTGCCAGCAGCCTTCCTCCGTACAATGAGCAGTTCTTC.

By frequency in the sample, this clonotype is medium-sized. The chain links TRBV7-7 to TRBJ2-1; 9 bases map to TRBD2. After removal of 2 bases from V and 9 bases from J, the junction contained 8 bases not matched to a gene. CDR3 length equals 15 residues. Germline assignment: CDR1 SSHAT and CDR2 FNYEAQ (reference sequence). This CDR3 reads CASSLWREGQGEQFF. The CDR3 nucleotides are TGTGCCAGCAGCTTATGGCGGGAGGGCCAGGGTGAGCAGTTCTTC.

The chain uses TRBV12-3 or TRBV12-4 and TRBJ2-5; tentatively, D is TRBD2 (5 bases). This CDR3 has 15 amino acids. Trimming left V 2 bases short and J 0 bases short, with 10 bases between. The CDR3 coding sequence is TGTGCCAGCAGTTTAAATCCGACTAACCAAGAGACCCAGTACTTC. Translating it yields CASSLNPTNQETQYF.

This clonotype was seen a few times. CDR3 DNA sequence: TGCAGCGTCACCAGGTTAGCTAACAATGAGCAGTTCTTC. Its translation is CSVTRLANNEQFF. The gene calls are TRBV29-1 and TRBJ2-1; D is undetermined. This CDR3 contains 13 residues. V lost 6 bases, J lost 5 bases, and 14 bases lay in between. In germline, CDR1 is SQVTM, CDR2 ANQGSEA.

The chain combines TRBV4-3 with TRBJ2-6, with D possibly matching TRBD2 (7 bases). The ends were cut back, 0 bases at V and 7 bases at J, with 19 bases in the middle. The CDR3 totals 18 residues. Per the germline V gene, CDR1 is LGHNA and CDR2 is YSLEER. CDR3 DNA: TGCGCCAGCAGCCAAGATCTTGGAGCGGGACACCGAGCCAACGTCCTGACTTTC. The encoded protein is CASSQDLGAGHRANVLTF.

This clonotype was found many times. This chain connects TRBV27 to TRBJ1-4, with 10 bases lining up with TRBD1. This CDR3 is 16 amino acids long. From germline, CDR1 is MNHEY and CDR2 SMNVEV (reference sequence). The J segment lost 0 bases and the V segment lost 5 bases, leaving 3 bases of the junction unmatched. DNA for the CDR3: TGTGCCAGCAGTGAAGGACAGGGGGCAACTAATGAAAAACTGTTTTTT. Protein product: CASSEGQGATNEKLFF. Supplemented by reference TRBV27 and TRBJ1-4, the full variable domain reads EAQVTQNPRYLITVTGKKLTVTCSQNMNHEYMSWYRQDPGLGLRQIYYSMNVEVTDKGDVPEGYKVSRKEKRNFPLILESPSPNQTSLYFCASSEGQGATNEKLFFGSGTQLSVL.

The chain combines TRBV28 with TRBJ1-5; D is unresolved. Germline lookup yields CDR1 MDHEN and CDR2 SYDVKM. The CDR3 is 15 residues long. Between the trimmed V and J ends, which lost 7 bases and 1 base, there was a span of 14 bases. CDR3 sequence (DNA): TGTGCCAGCACCCTTCGAGGGATCAGCAATCAGCCCCAGCATTTT. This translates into CASTLRGISNQPQHF.

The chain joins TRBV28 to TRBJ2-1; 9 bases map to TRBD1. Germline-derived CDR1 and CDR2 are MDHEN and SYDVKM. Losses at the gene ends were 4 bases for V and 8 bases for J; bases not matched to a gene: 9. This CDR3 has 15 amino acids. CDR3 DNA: TGTGCCAGCAGTTCCGGGGACAGGGTGGCGTATGAGCAGTTCTTC. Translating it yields CASSSGDRVAYEQFF.

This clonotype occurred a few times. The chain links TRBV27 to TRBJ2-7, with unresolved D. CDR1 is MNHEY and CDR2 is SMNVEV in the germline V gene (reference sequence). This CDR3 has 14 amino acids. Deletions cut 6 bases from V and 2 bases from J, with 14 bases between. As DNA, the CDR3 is TGTGCCAGCAGGCGTACCGGGTCCACCTACGAGCAGTACGTC. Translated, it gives CASRRTGSTYEQYV.

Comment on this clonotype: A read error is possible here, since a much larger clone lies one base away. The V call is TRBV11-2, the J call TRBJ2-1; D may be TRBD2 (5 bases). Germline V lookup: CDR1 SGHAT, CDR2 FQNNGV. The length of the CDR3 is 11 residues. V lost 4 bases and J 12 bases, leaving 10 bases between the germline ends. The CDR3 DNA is TGTGCCAGCAGCTCCAGTAGCGTGCAGTTCTTC. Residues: CASSSSSVQFF.

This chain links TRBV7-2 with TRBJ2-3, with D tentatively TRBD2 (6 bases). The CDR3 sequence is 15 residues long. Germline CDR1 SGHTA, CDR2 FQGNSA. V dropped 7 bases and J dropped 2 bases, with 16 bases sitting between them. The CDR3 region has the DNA TGTGCCAGCACCAAAAGAGCGGGCCTCACAGATACGCAGTATTTT. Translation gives CASTKRAGLTDTQYF.

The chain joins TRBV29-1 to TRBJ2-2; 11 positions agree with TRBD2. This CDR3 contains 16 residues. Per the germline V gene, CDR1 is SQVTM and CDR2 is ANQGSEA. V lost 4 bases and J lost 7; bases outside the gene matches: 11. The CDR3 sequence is CSVGFIAGGPSGELFF. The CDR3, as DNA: TGCAGCGTTGGGTTCATAGCGGGAGGGCCTAGCGGGGAGCTGTTTTTT.

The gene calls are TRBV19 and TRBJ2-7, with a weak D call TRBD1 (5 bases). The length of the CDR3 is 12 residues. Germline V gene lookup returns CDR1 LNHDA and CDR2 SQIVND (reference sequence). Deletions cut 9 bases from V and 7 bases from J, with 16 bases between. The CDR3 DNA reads TGTGCCAGCCTTGGTCCAAAGGGGGAGCAGTACTTC. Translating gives CASLGPKGEQYF.

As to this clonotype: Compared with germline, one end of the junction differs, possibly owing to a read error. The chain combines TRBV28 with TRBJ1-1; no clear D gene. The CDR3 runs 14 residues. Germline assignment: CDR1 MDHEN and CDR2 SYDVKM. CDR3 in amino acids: CASNTPGRITKAFF. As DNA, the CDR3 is TGTGCCAGCAATACCCCGGGGAGGATCACTAAAGCTTTCTTT.

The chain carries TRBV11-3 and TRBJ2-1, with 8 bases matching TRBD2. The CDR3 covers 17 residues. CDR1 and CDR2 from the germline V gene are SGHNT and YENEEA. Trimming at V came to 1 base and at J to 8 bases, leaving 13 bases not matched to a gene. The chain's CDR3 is CASSLGLAQREFDEQFF. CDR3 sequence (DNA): TGTGCCAGCAGCTTAGGGCTTGCGCAGCGGGAGTTTGATGAGCAGTTCTTC.

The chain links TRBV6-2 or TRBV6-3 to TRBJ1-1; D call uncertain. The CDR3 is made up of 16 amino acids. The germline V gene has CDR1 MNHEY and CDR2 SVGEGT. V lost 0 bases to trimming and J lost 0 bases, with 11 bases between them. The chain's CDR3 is CASSYSRGGVNTEAFF. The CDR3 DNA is TGTGCCAGCAGTTACTCCCGTGGAGGAGTGAACACTGAAGCTTTCTTT.

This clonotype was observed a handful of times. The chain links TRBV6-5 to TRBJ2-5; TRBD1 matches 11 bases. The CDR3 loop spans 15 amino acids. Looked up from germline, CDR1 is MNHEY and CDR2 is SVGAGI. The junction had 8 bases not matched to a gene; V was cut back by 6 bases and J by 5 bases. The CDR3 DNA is TGTGCCAGCAGCTTGGACAGGGGGCCTCGGGAGACCCAGTACTTC. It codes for CASSLDRGPRETQYF.